The clone carrying this T cell receptor beta chain was counted many times. No antigen is known for it. Assembly of TCR beta libraries relied on iRepertoire HTBI primers together with Arm-PCR of CDR3 regions. Each CDR3 protein is one row after TCRdb ran MiXCR on the multiplex PCR reads. The sample lists 530,000 or so distinct CDR3 sequences; about 13% were seen once. The entry originates in a study of regulatory T cells in long-lasting Graves disease. Overall study results and limits: Study of thyroid tissue was not done, with only peripheral blood studied.

Time point of the sample: newly diagnosed GD, antithyroid drugs for less than 3 months. Researchers made the TCR library from RNA that was extracted from PBMCs. CDR1 is SNHLY and CDR2 is FYNNEI in the germline V gene. Trimming took 5 bases from V and 2 from J, leaving 11 bases between them. CDR3 length: 14 amino acids. These data also formed part of another study, on T cells in Graves' hyperthyroidism and ophthalmopathy. This second study says: Appearing also in blood were most of the thyroid clonotypes expanded above 0.001. The authors' 13 V-J model separated ophthalmopathy from stable hyperthyroidism.

The genes are TRBV2 and TRBJ2-3; D is perhaps TRBD2 (6 bases). This clonotype was sampled from a young man with Graves disease. The material was peripheral blood mononuclear cells (PBMCs), obtained at new diagnosis, from a patient treated with antithyroid drugs. CDR3 nucleotide sequence: TGTGCCAGCAGTTTAGTAGCGGCCACAGATACGCAGTATTTT. It translates to CASSLVAATDTQYF.